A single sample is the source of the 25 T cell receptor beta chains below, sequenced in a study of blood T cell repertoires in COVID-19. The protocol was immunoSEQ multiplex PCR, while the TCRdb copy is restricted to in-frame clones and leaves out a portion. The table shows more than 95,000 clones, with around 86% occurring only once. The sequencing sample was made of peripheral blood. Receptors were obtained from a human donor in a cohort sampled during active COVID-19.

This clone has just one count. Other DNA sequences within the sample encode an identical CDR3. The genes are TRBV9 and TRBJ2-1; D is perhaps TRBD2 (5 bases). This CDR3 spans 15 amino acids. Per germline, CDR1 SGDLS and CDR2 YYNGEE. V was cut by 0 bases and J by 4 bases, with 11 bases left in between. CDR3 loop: CASSVGRGAYNEQFF. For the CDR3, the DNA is TGTGCCAGCAGCGTAGGCCGGGGAGCTTACAATGAGCAGTTCTTC.

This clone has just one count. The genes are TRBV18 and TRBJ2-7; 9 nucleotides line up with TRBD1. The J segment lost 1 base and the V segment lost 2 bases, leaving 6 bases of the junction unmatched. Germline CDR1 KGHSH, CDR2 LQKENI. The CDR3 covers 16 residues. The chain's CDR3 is CASSPSRGQGSYEQYF. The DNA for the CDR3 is TGTGCCAGCTCACCATCACGGGGACAGGGATCCTACGAGCAGTACTTC.

This CDR3 is CASSLEGAFNQPQHF. CDR3 DNA sequence: TGTGCCAGCAGTTTAGAGGGGGCGTTCAATCAGCCCCAGCATTTT. This rearrangement joins TRBV27 to TRBJ1-5, with TRBD1 identical over 7 bases. V lost 2 bases to trimming and J lost 3 bases; unmatched junction nucleotides: 4. Germline loops: CDR1 MNHEY, CDR2 SMNVEV (reference sequence). CDR3 length equals 15 residues.

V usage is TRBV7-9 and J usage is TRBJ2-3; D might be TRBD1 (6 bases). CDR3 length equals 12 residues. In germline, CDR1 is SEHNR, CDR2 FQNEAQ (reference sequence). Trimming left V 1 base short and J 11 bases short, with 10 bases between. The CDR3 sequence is CASSLVRGEQYF. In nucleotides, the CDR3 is TGTGCCAGCAGCTTAGTCAGGGGAGAGCAGTATTTT.

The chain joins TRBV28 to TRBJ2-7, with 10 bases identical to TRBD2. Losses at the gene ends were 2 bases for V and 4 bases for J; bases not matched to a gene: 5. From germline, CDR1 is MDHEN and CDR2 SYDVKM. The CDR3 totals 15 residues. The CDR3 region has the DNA TGTGCCAGCAGTTTAATAGCTAGCGGGAGTTACGAGCAGTACTTC. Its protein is CASSLIASGSYEQYF.

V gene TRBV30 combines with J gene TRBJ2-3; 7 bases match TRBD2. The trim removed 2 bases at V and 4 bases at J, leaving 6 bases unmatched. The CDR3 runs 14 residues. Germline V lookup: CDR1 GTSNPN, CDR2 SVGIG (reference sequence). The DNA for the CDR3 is TGTGCCTGGAGTCTGGCGGGAGACCCAGATACGCAGTATTTT. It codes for CAWSLAGDPDTQYF.

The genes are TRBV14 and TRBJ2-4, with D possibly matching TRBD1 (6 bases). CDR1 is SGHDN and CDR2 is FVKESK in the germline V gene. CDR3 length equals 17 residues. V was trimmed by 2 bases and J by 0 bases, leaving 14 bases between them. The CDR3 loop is CASSQTMRGSAKNIQYF. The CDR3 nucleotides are TGTGCCAGCAGCCAAACGATGAGGGGGTCAGCCAAAAACATTCAGTACTTC.

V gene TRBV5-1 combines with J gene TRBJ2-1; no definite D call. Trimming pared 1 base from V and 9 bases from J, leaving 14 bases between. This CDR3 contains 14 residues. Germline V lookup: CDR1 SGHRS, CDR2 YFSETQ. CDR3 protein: CASSLQASSVEQFF. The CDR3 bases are TGCGCCAGCAGCTTGCAGGCCAGTTCGGTTGAGCAGTTCTTC.

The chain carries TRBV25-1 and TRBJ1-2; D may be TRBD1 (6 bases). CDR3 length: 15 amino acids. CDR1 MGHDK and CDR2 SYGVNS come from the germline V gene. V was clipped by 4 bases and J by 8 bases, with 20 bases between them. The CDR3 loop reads CASSGKGGGLYGYTF. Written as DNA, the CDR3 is TGTGCCAGCAGTGGTAAAGGGGGGGGTCTCTACGGCTACACCTTC.

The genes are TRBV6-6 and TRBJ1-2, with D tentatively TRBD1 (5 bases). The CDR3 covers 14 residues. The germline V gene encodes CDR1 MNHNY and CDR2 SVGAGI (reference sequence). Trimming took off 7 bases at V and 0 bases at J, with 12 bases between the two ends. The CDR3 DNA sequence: TGTGCCAGCATTGCGGGGCCTCCTAACTATGGCTACACCTTC. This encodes CASIAGPPNYGYTF.

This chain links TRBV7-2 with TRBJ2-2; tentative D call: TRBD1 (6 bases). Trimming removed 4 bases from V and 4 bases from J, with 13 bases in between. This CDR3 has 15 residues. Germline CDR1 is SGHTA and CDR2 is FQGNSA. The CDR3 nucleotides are TGTGCCAGCAGCTCCCGGACAGACATCACCGGGGAGCTGTTTTTT. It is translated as CASSSRTDITGELFF. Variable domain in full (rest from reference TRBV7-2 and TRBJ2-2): GAGVSQSPSNKVTEKGKDVELRCDPISGHTALYWYRQSLGQGLEFLIYFQGNSAPDKSGLPSDRFSAERTGGSVSTLTIQRTQQEDSAVYLCASSSRTDITGELFFGEGSRLTVL.

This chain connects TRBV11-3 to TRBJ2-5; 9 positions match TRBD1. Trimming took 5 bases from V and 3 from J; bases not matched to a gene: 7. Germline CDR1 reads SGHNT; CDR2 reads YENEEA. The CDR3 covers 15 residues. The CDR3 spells CASSRGQGKEETQYF. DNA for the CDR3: TGTGCCAGCAGCCGGGGACAGGGAAAGGAAGAGACCCAGTACTTC. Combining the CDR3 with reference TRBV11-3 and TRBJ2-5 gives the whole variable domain EAGVVQSPRYKIIEKKQPVAFWCNPISGHNTLYWYLQNLGQGPELLIRYENEEAVDDSQLPKDRFSAERLKGVDSTLKIQPAELGDSAVYLCASSRGQGKEETQYFGPGTRLLVL.

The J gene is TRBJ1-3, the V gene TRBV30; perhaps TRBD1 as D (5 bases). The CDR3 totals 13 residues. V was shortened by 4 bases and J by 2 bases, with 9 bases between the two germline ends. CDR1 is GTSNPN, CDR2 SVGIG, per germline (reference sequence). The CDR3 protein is CAWTQGPGNTIYF. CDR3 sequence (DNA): TGTGCCTGGACTCAGGGCCCTGGAAACACCATATATTTT.

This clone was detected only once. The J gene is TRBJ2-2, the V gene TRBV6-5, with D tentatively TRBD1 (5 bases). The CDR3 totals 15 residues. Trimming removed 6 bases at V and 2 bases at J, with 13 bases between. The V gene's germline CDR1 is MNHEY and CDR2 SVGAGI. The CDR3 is CASRLSRANTGELFF. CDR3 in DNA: TGTGCCAGCAGACTAAGCAGGGCCAACACCGGGGAGCTGTTTTTT.

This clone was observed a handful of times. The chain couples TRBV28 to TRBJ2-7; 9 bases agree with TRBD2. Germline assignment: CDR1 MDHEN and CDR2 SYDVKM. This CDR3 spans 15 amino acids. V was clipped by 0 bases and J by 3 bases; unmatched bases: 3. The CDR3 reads CASSLWASGNYEQYF. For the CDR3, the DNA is TGTGCCAGCAGTTTATGGGCTAGCGGGAACTACGAGCAGTACTTC.

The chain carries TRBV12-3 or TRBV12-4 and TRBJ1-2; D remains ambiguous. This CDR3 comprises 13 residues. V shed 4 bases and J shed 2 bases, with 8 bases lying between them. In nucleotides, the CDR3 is TGTGCCAGCAGTTATCAACAGAACTATGGCTACACCTTC. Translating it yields CASSYQQNYGYTF.

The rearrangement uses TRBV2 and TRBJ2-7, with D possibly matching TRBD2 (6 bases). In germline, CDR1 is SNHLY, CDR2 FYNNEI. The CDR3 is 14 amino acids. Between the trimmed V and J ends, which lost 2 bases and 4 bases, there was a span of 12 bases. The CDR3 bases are TGTGCCAGCAGTGAATCCGAGGGAGGTTACGAGCAGTACTTC. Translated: CASSESEGGYEQYF.

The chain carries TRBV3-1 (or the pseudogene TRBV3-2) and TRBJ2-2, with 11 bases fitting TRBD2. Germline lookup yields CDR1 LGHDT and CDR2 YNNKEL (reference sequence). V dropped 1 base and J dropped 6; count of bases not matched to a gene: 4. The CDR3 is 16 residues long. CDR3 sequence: CASSQVAGGRPGELFF. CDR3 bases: TGTGCCAGCAGCCAAGTAGCGGGAGGGCGGCCCGGGGAGCTGTTTTTT.

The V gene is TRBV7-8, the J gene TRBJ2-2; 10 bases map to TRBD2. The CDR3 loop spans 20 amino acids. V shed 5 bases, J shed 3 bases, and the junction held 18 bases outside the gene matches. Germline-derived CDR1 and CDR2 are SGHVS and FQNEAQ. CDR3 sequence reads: CASSQKVEGLAAKYTGELFF. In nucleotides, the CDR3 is TGTGCCAGCAGCCAAAAGGTGGAAGGACTAGCGGCCAAGTACACCGGGGAGCTGTTTTTT.

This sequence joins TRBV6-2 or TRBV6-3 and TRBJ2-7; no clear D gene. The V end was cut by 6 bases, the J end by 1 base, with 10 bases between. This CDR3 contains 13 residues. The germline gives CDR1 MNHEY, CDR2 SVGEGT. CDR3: CASSPFLSYEQYF. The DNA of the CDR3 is TGTGCCAGCAGCCCCTTCCTATCCTACGAGCAGTACTTC.

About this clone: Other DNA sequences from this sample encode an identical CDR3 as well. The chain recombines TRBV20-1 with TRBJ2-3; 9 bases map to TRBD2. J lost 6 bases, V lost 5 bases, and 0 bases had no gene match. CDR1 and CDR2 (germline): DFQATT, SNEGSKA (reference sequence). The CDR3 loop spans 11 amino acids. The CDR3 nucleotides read TGCAGTGCTGCGGGGGGGGATACGCAGTATTTT. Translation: CSAAGGDTQYF.

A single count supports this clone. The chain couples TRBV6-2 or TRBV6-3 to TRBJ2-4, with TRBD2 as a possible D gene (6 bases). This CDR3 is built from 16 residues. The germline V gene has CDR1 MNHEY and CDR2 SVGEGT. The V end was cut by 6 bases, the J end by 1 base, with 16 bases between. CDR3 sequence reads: CASSLRRDGAKNIQYF. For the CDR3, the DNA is TGTGCCAGCAGCCTGCGGCGGGACGGGGCCAAAAACATTCAGTACTTC.

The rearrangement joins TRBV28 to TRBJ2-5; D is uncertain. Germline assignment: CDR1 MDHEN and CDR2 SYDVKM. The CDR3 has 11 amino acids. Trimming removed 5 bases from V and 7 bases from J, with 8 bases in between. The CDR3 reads CASSPRSTQYF. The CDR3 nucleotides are TGTGCCAGCAGTCCCAGATCGACCCAGTACTTC.

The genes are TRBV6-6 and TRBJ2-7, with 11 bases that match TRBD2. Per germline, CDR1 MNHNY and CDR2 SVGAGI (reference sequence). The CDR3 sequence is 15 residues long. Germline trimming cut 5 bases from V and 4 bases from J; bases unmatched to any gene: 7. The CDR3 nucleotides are TGTGCCAGCAGTCCTCGACTAGCGGGGACGTACGAGCAGTACTTC. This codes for CASSPRLAGTYEQYF.

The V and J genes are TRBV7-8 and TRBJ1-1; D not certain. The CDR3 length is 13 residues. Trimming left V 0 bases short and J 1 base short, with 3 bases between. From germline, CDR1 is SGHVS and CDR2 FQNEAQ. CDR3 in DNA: TGTGCCAGCAGCTTAGCCAGGAACACTGAAGCTTTCTTT. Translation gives CASSLARNTEAFF. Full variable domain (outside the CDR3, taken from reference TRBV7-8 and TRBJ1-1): GAGVSQSPRYKVAKRGQDVALRCDPISGHVSLFWYQQALGQGPEFLTYFQNEAQLDKSGLPSDRFFAERPEGSVSTLKIQRTQQEDSAVYLCASSLARNTEAFFGQGTRLTVV.